The T cell receptor (beta chain) under discussion was sequenced for a study of CD8 T cells in ankylosing spondylitis. Quantitative molecular-barcoded 5'-RACE generated the TCR beta libraries. TCRdb independently ran MiXCR on the 5' RACE reads; one entry per CDR3 protein. The data contain about 330,000 distinct CDR3 sequences, approximately 8.2% of them singletons. Study outcomes and limitations: Previously reported in reactive arthritis synovial fluid and blood were some of the motif variants. It appeared that ankylosing spondylitis blood was characterized by a TCR beta motif of several highly homologous variants.

The CDR3 is made up of 14 amino acids. Germline loops: CDR1 DFQATT, CDR2 SNEGSKA (reference sequence). The J segment lost 6 bases and the V segment lost 6 bases, leaving 8 bases of the junction unmatched. About this clonotype itself: The target antigen is unknown.

The clonotype was recovered from a male donor with ankylosing spondylitis. The chain combines TRBV20-1 with TRBJ2-2; 9 bases agree with TRBD2. Sequencing input: blood, either unsorted or a sorted T cell fraction (not recorded which). The CDR3 DNA reads TGCAGTGCGTCGGCTAGCGGGACTGCCGGGGAGCTGTTTTTT. Translating it yields CSASASGTAGELFF.